These 5 T cell receptor beta chains were sequenced from one sample in a study of blood T cells in healthy people across ages. PCR was performed a second time for about 7 to 12 cycles using a sample-barcoded 5' primer and a J-beta primer mix. TCRdb reprocessed the 5' RACE reads with MiXCR, giving one entry per CDR3 protein. This table has 500,000 to 550,000 distinct CDR3 sequences, under 30% appearing once. The data were also submitted as part of a second study, on T cells of mothers and their children.

The sequenced sample was blood. The receptors derive from a boy aged 5-17 years in good health.

CDR3 sequence reads: CASSLTSGGMRETQYF. The CDR3 nucleotides read TGTGCCAGCAGTTTAACTAGCGGGGGGATGAGAGAGACCCAGTACTTC. The gene calls are TRBV7-9 and TRBJ2-5; 12 bases align to TRBD2. The CDR3 has 16 residues. With 6 bases clipped from V and 4 bases from J, the junction kept 9 bases outside the gene matches. Germline V gene lookup returns CDR1 SEHNR and CDR2 FQNEAQ (reference sequence).

This clonotype was seen many times. V usage is TRBV20-1 and J usage is TRBJ2-7; tentative D call: TRBD1 (5 bases). The CDR3 consists of 13 residues. Trimming stripped 2 bases from V and 4 bases from J, with 12 bases between. Germline CDR1 reads DFQATT; CDR2 reads SNEGSKA (reference sequence). The CDR3 DNA reads TGCAGTGCTAGACCCCTAGGGGCGTACGAGCAGTACTTC. It specifies CSARPLGAYEQYF.

The gene calls are TRBV20-1 and TRBJ1-5; weak D call: TRBD1 (6 bases). The germline V gene has CDR1 DFQATT and CDR2 SNEGSKA (reference sequence). The V end lost 2 bases, the J end lost 8 bases, and 16 bases lay between the germline ends. The CDR3 contains 14 residues. The CDR3 DNA sequence: TGCAGTGCTAGACCCACATGGGGGCTTGAGCCCCAGCATTTT. This codes for CSARPTWGLEPQHF.

As concerns this clonotype: A read error may produce the germline difference seen at one junction end. This chain uses TRBV10-2 with TRBJ2-7; possibly TRBD2 for D (6 bases). The CDR3 covers 16 residues. From germline, CDR1 is WSHSY and CDR2 SAAADI. CDR3 region: CAGSEPGGPRHYEQYF. CDR3 nucleotide sequence: TGCGCCGGCAGTGAGCCCGGAGGGCCTCGACACTACGAGCAGTACTTC.

This clonotype appeared many times. One junction end does not reproduce the germline sequence, and a read error may be involved. CDR3 protein: CASSLYWDRGVNF. CDR3 in DNA: TGTGCCAGCAGCTTATATTGGGACAGGGGTGTGAACTTC. The chain employs TRBV7-9 and TRBJ2-4; 10 nucleotides agree with TRBD1. This CDR3 spans 13 amino acids. Germline V lookup: CDR1 SEHNR, CDR2 FQNEAQ (reference sequence). The full variable domain, with the rest looked up from reference TRBV7-9 and TRBJ2-4, is DTGVSQNPRHKITKRGQNVTFRCDPISEHNRLYWYRQTLGQGPEFLTYFQNEAQLEKSRLLSDRFSAERPKGSFSTLEIQRTEQGDSAMYLCASSLYWDRGVNFGAGTRLSVL.